This T cell receptor (beta chain) is from a study of blood T cell repertoires in COVID-19. Background on the study: PBMCs, B-cell-depleted T cells, or T cells provided the cDNA or gDNA that made up the material.

Original methodology: From reference gene primer amplification, estimates of nucleated cell counts were derived. TCRdb's copy holds only in-frame clones and misses some; the assay was immunoSEQ multiplex PCR. The D gene and trimming were derived from the DNA, and the V and J assignments and clone size from that table. This repertoire shows around 190,000 clones, roughly 90% found once; its top ten account for around 1.5%. With V trimmed by 4 bases and J by 5 bases, 7 bases remained unmatched. Germline V gene lookup returns CDR1 MDHEN and CDR2 SYDVKM. This CDR3 region has 14 residues. This clone appeared a single time.

The chain joins TRBV28 to TRBJ2-5, with 7 positions matching TRBD1. The origin of this receptor is a man aged 18-30 years with active or convalescent COVID-19. The sequencing sample was made of peripheral blood. In DNA form, the CDR3 reads TGTGCCAGCAGTTCCCAGGGGGTAGGGGAGACCCAGTACTTC. Encoded protein: CASSSQGVGETQYF.